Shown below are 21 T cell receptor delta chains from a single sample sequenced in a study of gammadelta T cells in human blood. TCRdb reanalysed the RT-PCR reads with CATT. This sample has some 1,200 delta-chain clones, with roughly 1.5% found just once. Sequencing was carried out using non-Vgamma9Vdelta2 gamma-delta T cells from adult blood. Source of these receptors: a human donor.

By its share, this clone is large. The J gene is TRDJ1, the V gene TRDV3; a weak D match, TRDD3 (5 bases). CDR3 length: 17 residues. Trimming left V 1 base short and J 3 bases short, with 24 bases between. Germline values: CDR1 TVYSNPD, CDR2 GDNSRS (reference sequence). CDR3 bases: TGTGCCTTTACCCCTGGGTGCGGGGCCGCGGAACCCGATAAACTCATCTTT. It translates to CAFTPGCGAAEPDKLIF.

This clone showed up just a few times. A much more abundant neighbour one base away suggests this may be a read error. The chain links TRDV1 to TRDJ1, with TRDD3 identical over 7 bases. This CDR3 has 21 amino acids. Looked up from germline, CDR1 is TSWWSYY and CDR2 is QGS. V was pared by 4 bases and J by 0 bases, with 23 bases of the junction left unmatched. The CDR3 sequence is CALGAPKGAVYTGAYTDKLIF. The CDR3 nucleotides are TGTGCTCTTGGGGCCCCTAAAGGGGCCGTCTACACTGGGGCCTACACCGATAAACTCATCTTT.

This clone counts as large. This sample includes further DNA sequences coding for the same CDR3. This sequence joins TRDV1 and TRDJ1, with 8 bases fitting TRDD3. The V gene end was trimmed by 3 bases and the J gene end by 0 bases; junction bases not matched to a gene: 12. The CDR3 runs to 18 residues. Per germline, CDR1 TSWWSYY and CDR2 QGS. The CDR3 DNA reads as TGTGCTCTTGGGGACCCATACGGCCTGGGGGACAACACCGATAAACTCATCTTT. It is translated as CALGDPYGLGDNTDKLIF.

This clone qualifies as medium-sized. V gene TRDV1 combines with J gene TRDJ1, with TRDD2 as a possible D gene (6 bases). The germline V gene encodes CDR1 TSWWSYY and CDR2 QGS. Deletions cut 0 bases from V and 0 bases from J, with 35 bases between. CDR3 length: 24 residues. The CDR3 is CALGELPANCTPTGFGPYTDKLIF. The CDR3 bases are TGTGCTCTTGGGGAACTACCCGCCAATTGTACTCCTACAGGATTTGGACCCTACACCGATAAACTCATCTTT.

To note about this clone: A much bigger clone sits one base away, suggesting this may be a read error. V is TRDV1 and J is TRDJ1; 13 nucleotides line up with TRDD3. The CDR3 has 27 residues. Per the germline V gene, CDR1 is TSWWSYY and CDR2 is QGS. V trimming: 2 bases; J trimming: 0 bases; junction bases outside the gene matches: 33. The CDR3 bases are TGTGCTCTTGGGGAATATTACTCTCCTACGTTCCTGGTACTGGGGGATACGCAAAAACGGTACACCGATAAACTCATCTTT. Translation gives CALGEYYSPTFLVLGDTQKRYTDKLIF.

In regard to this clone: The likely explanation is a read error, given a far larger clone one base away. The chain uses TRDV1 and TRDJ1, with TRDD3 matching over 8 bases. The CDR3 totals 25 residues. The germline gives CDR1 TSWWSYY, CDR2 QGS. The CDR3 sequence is CAPGSPRDLRRWGIQRPPYTDKLIF. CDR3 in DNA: TGTGCTCCTGGGTCCCCGCGGGACCTACGTCGATGGGGGATCCAACGCCCTCCGTACACCGATAAACTCATCTTT.

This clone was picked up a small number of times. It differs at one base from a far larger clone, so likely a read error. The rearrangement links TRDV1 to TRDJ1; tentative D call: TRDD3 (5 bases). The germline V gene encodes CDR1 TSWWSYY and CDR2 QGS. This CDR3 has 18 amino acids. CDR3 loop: CARGSLGSGGQYTDKLIF. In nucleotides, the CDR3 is TGTGCTCGTGGGTCCCTAGGGTCCGGGGGCCAGTACACCGATAAACTCATCTTT.

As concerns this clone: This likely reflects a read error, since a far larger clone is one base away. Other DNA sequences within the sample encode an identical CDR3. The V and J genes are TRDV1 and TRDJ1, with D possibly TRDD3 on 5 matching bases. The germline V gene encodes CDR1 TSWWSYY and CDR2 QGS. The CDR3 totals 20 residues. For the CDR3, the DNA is TGTGCTCTTGGGGAACGGTGGTATGTCCCAACTGGTGTTCGGACCGATCAACTCATCTTT. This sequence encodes CALGERWYVPTGVRTDQLIF.

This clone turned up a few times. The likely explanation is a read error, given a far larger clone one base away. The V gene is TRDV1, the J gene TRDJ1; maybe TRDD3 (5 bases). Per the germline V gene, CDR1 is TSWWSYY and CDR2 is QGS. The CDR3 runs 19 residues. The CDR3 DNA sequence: TGTGCTCTTGGGGAACTAGTGCGCAGGCCCGATCGATACACCGATAAACGCATCTTT. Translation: CALGELVRRPDRYTDKRIF.

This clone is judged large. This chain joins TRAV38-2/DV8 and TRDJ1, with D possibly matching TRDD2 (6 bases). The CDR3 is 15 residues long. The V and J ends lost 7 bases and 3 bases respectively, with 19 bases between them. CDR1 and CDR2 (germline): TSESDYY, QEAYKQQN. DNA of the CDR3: TGTGCTTATCTTCCTCCCCCTCACTACCCCGATAAACTCATCTTT. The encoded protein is CAYLPPPHYPDKLIF.

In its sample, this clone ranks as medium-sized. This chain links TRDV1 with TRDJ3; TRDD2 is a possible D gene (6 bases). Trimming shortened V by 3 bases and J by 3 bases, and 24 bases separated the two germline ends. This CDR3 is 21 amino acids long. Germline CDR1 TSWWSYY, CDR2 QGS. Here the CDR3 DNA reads TGTGCTCTTGGGGATCCAGGCCTTCCCGGGACCTCGCTCTGGGACACCCGACAGATGTTTTTC. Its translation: CALGDPGLPGTSLWDTRQMFF.

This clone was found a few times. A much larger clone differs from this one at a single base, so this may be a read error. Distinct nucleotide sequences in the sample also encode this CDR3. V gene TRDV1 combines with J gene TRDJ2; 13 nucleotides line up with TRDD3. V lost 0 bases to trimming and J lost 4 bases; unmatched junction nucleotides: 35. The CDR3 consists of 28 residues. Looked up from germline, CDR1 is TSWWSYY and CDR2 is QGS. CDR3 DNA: TGTGCTCTTGGGGAACTAGTGGTTAATCCCTACGACGGGGACTGGGGGATACGCGCACCGGAAAGGACAGCACAACTCTTCTTT. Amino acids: CALGELVVNPYDGDWGIRAPERTAQLFF.

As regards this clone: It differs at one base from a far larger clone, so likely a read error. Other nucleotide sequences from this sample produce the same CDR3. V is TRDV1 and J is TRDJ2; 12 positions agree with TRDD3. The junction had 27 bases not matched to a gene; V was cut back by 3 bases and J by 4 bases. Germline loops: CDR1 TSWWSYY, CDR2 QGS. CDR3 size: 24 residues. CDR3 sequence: CALGEPRERLALTGGYSRTAQLFF. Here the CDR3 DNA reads TGTGCTCTTGGGGAGCCGCGAGAAAGGTTGGCCCTTACTGGGGGATACAGCAGGACAGCACAACTCTTCTTT.

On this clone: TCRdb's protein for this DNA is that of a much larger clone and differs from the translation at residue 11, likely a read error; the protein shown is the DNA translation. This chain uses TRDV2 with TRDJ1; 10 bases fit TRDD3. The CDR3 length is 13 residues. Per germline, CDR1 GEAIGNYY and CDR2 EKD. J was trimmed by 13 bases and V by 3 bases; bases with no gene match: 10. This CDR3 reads CACDWYWGIMPIF. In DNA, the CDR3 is TGTGCCTGTGACTGGTACTGGGGGATTATGCCCATCTTT.

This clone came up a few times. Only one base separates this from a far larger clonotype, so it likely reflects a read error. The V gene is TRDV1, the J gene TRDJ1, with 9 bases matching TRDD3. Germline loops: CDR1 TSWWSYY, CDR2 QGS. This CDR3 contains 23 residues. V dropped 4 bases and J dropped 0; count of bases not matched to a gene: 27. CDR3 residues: CALGGGVGHTIAWGIGYTDKLIF. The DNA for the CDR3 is TGTGCTCTTGGGGGAGGGGTTGGCCACACCATAGCATGGGGGATAGGGTACACCGATAAACTCATCTTT.

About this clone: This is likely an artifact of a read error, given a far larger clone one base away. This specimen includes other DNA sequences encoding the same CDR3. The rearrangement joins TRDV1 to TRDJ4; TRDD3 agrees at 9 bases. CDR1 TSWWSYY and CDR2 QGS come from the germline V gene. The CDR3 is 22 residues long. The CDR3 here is CALGVSKWVPILTGGPARPLIF. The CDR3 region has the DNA TGTGCTCTTGGGGTCTCCAAGTGGGTTCCCATCCTAACTGGGGGACCGGCCAGACCACTGATCTTT.

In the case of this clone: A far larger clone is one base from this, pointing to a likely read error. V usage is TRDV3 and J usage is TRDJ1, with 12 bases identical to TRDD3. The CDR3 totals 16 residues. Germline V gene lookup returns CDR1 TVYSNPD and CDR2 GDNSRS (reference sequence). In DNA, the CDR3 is TGTGCCCTCTGGGGCCTACTGGGGGATACCGTCGATAGACTCATCTTT. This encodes CALWGLLGDTVDRLIF.

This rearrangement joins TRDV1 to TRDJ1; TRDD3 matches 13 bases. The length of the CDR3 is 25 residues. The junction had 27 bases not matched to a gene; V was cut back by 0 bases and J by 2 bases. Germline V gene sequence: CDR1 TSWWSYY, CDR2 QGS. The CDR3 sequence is CALGELNWGPIPRGTGGYGTDKLIF. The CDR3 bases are TGTGCTCTTGGGGAACTAAATTGGGGTCCTATACCCCGTGGAACTGGGGGATACGGGACCGATAAACTCATCTTT.

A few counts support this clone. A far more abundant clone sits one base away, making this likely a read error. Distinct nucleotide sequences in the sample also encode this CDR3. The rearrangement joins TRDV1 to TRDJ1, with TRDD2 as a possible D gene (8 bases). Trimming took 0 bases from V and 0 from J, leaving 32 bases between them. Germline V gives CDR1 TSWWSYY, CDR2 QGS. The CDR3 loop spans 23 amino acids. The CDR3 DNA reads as TGTGCTCTTGGGGAACTAGGCGCTCCTTCCTATGGTTGGGGGAAGCGGTACACCGATAAACTCATCTTT. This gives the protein CALGELGAPSYGWGKRYTDKLIF.

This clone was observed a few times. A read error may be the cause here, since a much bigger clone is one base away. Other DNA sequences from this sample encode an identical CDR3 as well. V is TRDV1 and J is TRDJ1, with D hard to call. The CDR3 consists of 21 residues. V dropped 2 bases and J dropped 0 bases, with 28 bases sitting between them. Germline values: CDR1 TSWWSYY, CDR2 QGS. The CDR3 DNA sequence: TGTGCTCTTGGGGAAATCCGCCCTCTTGTAGGTTTTCCAACGTACACCGATAAACTCATCTTT. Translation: CALGEIRPLVGFPTYTDKLIF.

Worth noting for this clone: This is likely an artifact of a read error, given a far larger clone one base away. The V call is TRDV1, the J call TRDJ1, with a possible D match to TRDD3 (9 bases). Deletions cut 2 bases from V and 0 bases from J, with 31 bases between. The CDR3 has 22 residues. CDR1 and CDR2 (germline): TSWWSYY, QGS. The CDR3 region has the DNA TGTGCTCTTGGGGAAAAAGGCCTTCCTAGGTTACTGGGGGAACGTAACACCGATAAACTCATCTTT. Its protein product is CALGEKGLPRLLGERNTDKLIF.